Following are 21 T cell receptor beta chains from one sample sequenced in a study of T-cell reconstitution after alpha-beta-depleted transplantation in children. Molecular barcoding with unique molecular identifiers was used for the TCRbeta library. TCRdb recomputed calls from the PCR reads with MiXCR, one row per CDR3 protein. Of about 220,000 distinct CDR3 sequences in the sample, over 15% were seen once. Sequenced material: PBMCs, mostly from graft donor cells, taken 360 days after TCRalphabeta/CD19-depleted stem cell transplant. These receptors all stem from a male patient aged 2-9 years who had a stem cell transplant for acute lymphoblastic leukemia, so the T cells may come from the graft donor.

V gene TRBV20-1 combines with J gene TRBJ1-1; D is unresolved. The CDR3 sequence is 11 residues long. The germline V and J ends were trimmed by 6 bases and 0 bases, with 5 bases remaining between them. Germline CDR1 and CDR2: DFQATT and SNEGSKA (reference sequence). CDR3 in amino acids: CSAGMNTEAFF. CDR3 bases: TGCAGTGCAGGGATGAACACTGAAGCTTTCTTT.

The gene calls are TRBV19 and TRBJ1-1, with TRBD1 matching 7 bases. There are 18 residues in the CDR3. Germline assignment: CDR1 LNHDA and CDR2 SQIVND (reference sequence). After removal of 6 bases from V and 1 base from J, the junction contained 17 bases not matched to a gene. In nucleotides, the CDR3 is TGTGCCAGTAGGGTTTTTAACCGGGACAGAGCATGGAACACTGAAGCTTTCTTT. Translating it yields CASRVFNRDRAWNTEAFF.

This rearrangement joins TRBV6-6 to TRBJ2-1; perhaps TRBD2 as D (5 bases). This CDR3 has 14 amino acids. V was shortened by 2 bases and J by 7 bases, with 12 bases between the two germline ends. The germline gives CDR1 MNHNY, CDR2 SVGAGI (reference sequence). The CDR3 nucleotides are TGTGCCAGCAGTTACCGGGTAGCGCTGAATGAGCAGTTCTTC. It encodes CASSYRVALNEQFF.

This chain joins TRBV10-3 and TRBJ1-1; D not resolved. Per the germline V gene, CDR1 is ENHRY and CDR2 is SYGVKD. Trimming removed 6 bases at V and 0 bases at J, with 11 bases between. This CDR3 has 14 residues. CDR3 sequence reads: CAIRERTVNTEAFF. The CDR3 DNA is TGTGCCATCAGAGAACGTACAGTGAACACTGAAGCTTTCTTT.

This clonotype showed up just a few times. The chain couples TRBV7-2 to TRBJ2-5; D remains ambiguous. The ends were cut back, 3 bases at V and 0 bases at J, with 5 bases in the middle. Germline CDR1 reads SGHTA; CDR2 reads FQGNSA. There are 13 residues in the CDR3. DNA for the CDR3: TGTGCCAGCAGCTTCGCAGACCAAGAGACCCAGTACTTC. Translating gives CASSFADQETQYF.

This clonotype was detected a few times. The J gene is TRBJ2-5, the V gene TRBV5-1; tentatively, D is TRBD1 (6 bases). V lost 0 bases and J lost 3, with 9 bases in between. CDR1 SGHRS and CDR2 YFSETQ come from the germline V gene. This CDR3 comprises 14 residues. The DNA of the CDR3 is TGCGCCAGCAGCTTGGTAGAGGGGGAAGAGACCCAGTACTTC. This codes for CASSLVEGEETQYF.

In this sample, this clonotype turned up a few times. V and J are TRBV3-1 and TRBJ1-4, with D possibly being TRBD1 (6 bases). Germline V gene lookup returns CDR1 LGHDT and CDR2 YNNKEL (reference sequence). The V and J ends lost 4 bases and 3 bases respectively, with 9 bases between them. The CDR3 covers 14 residues. The DNA of the CDR3 is TGTGCCAGCAGCCTAGGGGGGGCTAATGAAAAACTGTTTTTT. Amino acid sequence: CASSLGGANEKLFF.

This sequence joins TRBV5-1 and TRBJ2-2; TRBD2 agrees at 11 bases. After removal of 4 bases from V and 0 bases from J, the junction contained 11 bases not matched to a gene. This CDR3 has 19 residues. The germline CDR1 and CDR2 sequences are SGHRS and YFSETQ. The CDR3: CASSLLAGGQSANTGELFF. CDR3 DNA: TGCGCCAGCAGCCTGCTAGCGGGGGGACAAAGTGCGAACACCGGGGAGCTGTTTTTT. Together with reference TRBV5-1 and TRBJ2-2, the CDR3 gives the full variable domain: KAGVTQTPRYLIKTRGQQVTLSCSPISGHRSVSWYQQTPGQGLQFLFEYFSETQRNKGNFPGRFSGRQFSNSRSEMNVSTLELGDSALYLCASSLLAGGQSANTGELFFGEGSRLTVL.

A remark on this clonotype: No conserved phenylalanine or tryptophan ends this CDR3, so it is likely a read error. The chain carries TRBV20-1 and TRBJ1-5; the match to TRBD1 covers 7 bases. The CDR3 extends over 15 amino acids. Germline V lookup: CDR1 DFQATT, CDR2 SNEGSKA (reference sequence). Trimming removed 6 bases from V and 4 bases from J; junction bases left unmatched: 12. In DNA form, the CDR3 reads TGCAGTGCAACTAGGACAGGCGAGCAGAATCAGCCCCAGCATTGT. It encodes CSATRTGEQNQPQHC.

This clonotype was detected a few times. The chain has TRBV4-2 and TRBJ2-1; TRBD1 aligns across 9 bases. Germline V gives CDR1 LGHNA, CDR2 YNFKEQ. CDR3 size: 20 residues. V lost 0 bases and J lost 15; bases outside the gene matches: 27. CDR3: CASSQDVGSSGTGRIQQPFF. CDR3 nucleotide sequence: TGTGCCAGCAGCCAAGATGTTGGGTCTTCCGGGACAGGGAGGATACAGCAGCCGTTCTTC.

The chain is built from TRBV28 and TRBJ1-4, with TRBD1 matching 12 bases. In germline, CDR1 is MDHEN, CDR2 SYDVKM. V was clipped by 4 bases and J by 2 bases; unmatched bases: 14. CDR3 size: 20 residues. CDR3 bases: TGTGCCAGCAGTTCTACAACGGGACAGGGGGCGATTACCACTAATGAAAAACTGTTTTTT. It encodes CASSSTTGQGAITTNEKLFF. The full variable domain, with the rest looked up from reference TRBV28 and TRBJ1-4, is DVKVTQSSRYLVKRTGEKVFLECVQDMDHENMFWYRQDPGLGLRLIYFSYDVKMKEKGDIPEGYSVSREKKERFSLILESASTNQTSMYLCASSSTTGQGAITTNEKLFFGSGTQLSVL.

In its sample, this clonotype was seen a few times. This chain links TRBV6-5 with TRBJ1-5; D unclear. V was shortened by 0 bases and J by 7 bases, with 13 bases between the two germline ends. The V gene's germline CDR1 is MNHEY and CDR2 SVGAGI. This CDR3 contains 15 residues. The CDR3, as DNA: TGTGCCAGCAGTTACTCGGATCCCCAAAGCCAGCCCCAGCATTTT. Translating it yields CASSYSDPQSQPQHF.

The J gene is TRBJ1-2, the V gene TRBV29-1, with no clear D. Germline lookup yields CDR1 SQVTM and CDR2 ANQGSEA. Trimming removed 4 bases at V and 3 bases at J, with 18 bases between. The CDR3 consists of 15 residues. CDR3 residues: CSVARQVSLDYGYTF. CDR3 coding DNA: TGCAGCGTTGCACGCCAGGTCAGCCTCGACTATGGCTACACCTTC.

Only a few counts were recorded for this clonotype. The genes are TRBV11-2 and TRBJ1-1; no definite D call. The ends were cut back, 1 base at V and 6 bases at J, with 6 bases in the middle. The germline gives CDR1 SGHAT, CDR2 FQNNGV. The CDR3 has 12 amino acids. CDR3 sequence: CASSLVVAEAFF. CDR3 DNA: TGTGCCAGCAGCTTAGTGGTAGCTGAAGCTTTCTTT. Looking up the rest from reference TRBV11-2 and TRBJ1-1 gives the full variable domain: EAGVAQSPRYKIIEKRQSVAFWCNPISGHATLYWYQQILGQGPKLLIQFQNNGVVDDSQLPKDRFSAERLKGVDSTLKIQPAKLEDSAVYLCASSLVVAEAFFGQGTRLTVV.

This chain joins TRBV12-3 or TRBV12-4 and TRBJ1-2; D unclear. The V gene lost 3 bases and the J gene lost 5 bases, with 10 bases spanning the gap. This CDR3 spans 13 amino acids. The DNA for the CDR3 is TGTGCCAGCAGTTTCGAAGAGCTTTATGGCTACACCTTC. Protein sequence: CASSFEELYGYTF.

The V and J genes are TRBV7-8 and TRBJ2-1, with D possibly TRBD1 on 6 matching bases. The germline V and J ends were trimmed by 0 bases and 8 bases, with 11 bases remaining between them. The CDR3 has 14 residues. The germline V gene has CDR1 SGHVS and CDR2 FQNEAQ. The CDR3, as DNA: TGTGCCAGCAGCTTAGCCCCAGGGACACATGAGCAGTTCTTC. This sequence encodes CASSLAPGTHEQFF.

This clonotype came up many times. This sequence joins TRBV12-3 or TRBV12-4 and TRBJ2-5; D may be TRBD1 or TRBD2 (6 bases each). Trimming left V 2 bases short and J 3 bases short, with 13 bases between. This CDR3 has 15 residues. Here the CDR3 reads CASSLLRGREETQYF. In nucleotides, the CDR3 is TGTGCCAGCAGTTTACTCCGGGGGCGCGAAGAGACCCAGTACTTC.

This clonotype turned up a few times. The chain recombines TRBV6-1 with TRBJ2-7, with TRBD1 identical over 9 bases. The CDR3 covers 15 residues. With 5 bases clipped from V and 4 bases from J, the junction kept 9 bases outside the gene matches. Germline CDR1 and CDR2: MNHNS and SASEGT. This chain's CDR3 is CASSRPGQGLYEQYF. CDR3 nucleotides: TGTGCCAGCAGTCGCCCGGGACAGGGACTATACGAGCAGTACTTC.

The chain links TRBV13 to TRBJ1-1, with D perhaps matching TRBD1 (5 bases). The CDR3 extends over 15 amino acids. V shed 5 bases and J shed 5 bases, with 18 bases lying between them. Germline CDR1 reads PRHDT; CDR2 reads FYEKMQ (reference sequence). The chain's CDR3 is CASSPGTAFGTEAFF. The CDR3 region has the DNA TGTGCCAGCAGCCCTGGGACCGCGTTCGGGACTGAAGCTTTCTTT.

Only a few counts were recorded for this clonotype. The V gene is TRBV20-1, the J gene TRBJ2-3, with D perhaps TRBD1 or TRBD2 (5 bases each). V lost 0 bases and J 3 bases, leaving 16 bases between the germline ends. The germline gives CDR1 DFQATT, CDR2 SNEGSKA (reference sequence). This CDR3 has 16 residues. The CDR3: CSARDPGRWGTDTQYF. The CDR3 DNA is TGCAGTGCTAGAGATCCCGGACGGTGGGGGACAGATACGCAGTATTTT.

This clonotype came up a few times. The rearrangement joins TRBV20-1 to TRBJ2-3; 9 bases match TRBD1. The CDR3 is 14 amino acids. With 6 bases clipped from V and 1 base from J, the junction kept 5 bases outside the gene matches. Looked up from germline, CDR1 is DFQATT and CDR2 is SNEGSKA (reference sequence). Here the CDR3 DNA reads TGCAGTGCAGCGACAGGGGGGCGCACAGATACGCAGTATTTT. Amino acids: CSAATGGRTDTQYF.